One sample yielded the 15 T cell receptor beta chains listed below, sequenced in a study of T cell responses to AZD1222 COVID-19 vaccine. Assay: immunoSEQ multiplex PCR; the TCRdb copy retains only in-frame clones and omits some. This sample has around 110,000 clones, with approximately 90% found just once. This material consisted of peripheral blood, taken on day 0 of AZD1222 vaccination. Source of these receptors: an adult in good health.

The chain recombines TRBV6-1 with TRBJ1-2; D unclear. The V gene's germline CDR1 is MNHNS and CDR2 SASEGT. The CDR3 totals 15 residues. Deletions cut 2 bases from V and 9 bases from J, with 19 bases between. The CDR3 spells CASSEPGSQSLRYTF. CDR3 DNA: TGTGCCAGCAGTGAACCCGGGAGTCAGAGTCTGCGCTACACCTTC.

The chain is built from TRBV9 and TRBJ1-4; D call uncertain. Germline V lookup: CDR1 SGDLS, CDR2 YYNGEE. V was clipped by 0 bases and J by 5 bases, with 14 bases between them. This CDR3 has 16 residues. CDR3 bases: TGTGCCAGCAGCGTAGGCGCCCCCGGGTCCAATGAAAAACTGTTTTTT. This sequence encodes CASSVGAPGSNEKLFF.

The rearrangement uses TRBV4-2 and TRBJ1-6; D is perhaps TRBD1 (6 bases). Germline V gene sequence: CDR1 LGHNA, CDR2 YNFKEQ. The CDR3 runs to 17 residues. V shed 2 bases and J shed 9 bases, with 20 bases lying between them. The DNA of the CDR3 is TGTGCCAGCAGCCAACTGGTCGGGGGCAGAAGTGGTTCACCCCTCCACTTT. Amino acids: CASSQLVGGRSGSPLHF.

V and J are TRBV11-2 and TRBJ1-6; D gene unclear. CDR3 length: 16 residues. V gave up 1 base and J gave up 1 base, with 8 bases separating them. Germline-derived CDR1 and CDR2 are SGHAT and FQNNGV. The CDR3 sequence is CASSLALGSYNSPLHF. The CDR3, as DNA: TGTGCCAGCAGCTTAGCTTTGGGTTCCTATAATTCACCCCTCCACTTT.

This chain joins TRBV5-4 and TRBJ2-7; the match to TRBD1 covers 10 bases. V was clipped by 4 bases and J by 4 bases; unmatched bases: 8. Per germline, CDR1 SGHNT and CDR2 YYREEE (reference sequence). This CDR3 is 15 amino acids long. CDR3 sequence: CASSLGGTGVYEQYF. The CDR3 nucleotides are TGTGCCAGCAGCCTGGGGGGGACAGGGGTGTACGAGCAGTACTTC.

This sequence joins TRBV5-1 and TRBJ2-1; 10 bases fit TRBD2. V was clipped by 4 bases and J by 9 bases; unmatched bases: 13. This CDR3 spans 16 amino acids. Germline CDR1 reads SGHRS; CDR2 reads YFSETQ. The CDR3 is CASSPSKREGVGEQFF. Here the CDR3 DNA reads TGCGCCAGCAGCCCCTCAAAGCGGGAGGGTGTCGGTGAGCAGTTCTTC.

The J gene is TRBJ2-2, the V gene TRBV2; 8 bases are a match to TRBD1. The CDR3 runs 14 residues. Per the germline V gene, CDR1 is SNHLY and CDR2 is FYNNEI. Trimming cost V 6 bases and J 4 bases; bases outside gene matches: 4. The DNA of the CDR3 is TGTGCCAGCAGGGGGGACAGGCCCACCGGGGAGCTGTTTTTT. It codes for CASRGDRPTGELFF.

The chain has TRBV5-4 and TRBJ1-1; D is possibly TRBD1 (6 bases). The CDR3 length is 14 residues. Per germline, CDR1 SGHNT and CDR2 YYREEE (reference sequence). V lost 3 bases, J lost 1 base, and 10 bases lay in between. The chain's CDR3 is CASSWDTANTEAFF. In nucleotides, the CDR3 is TGTGCCAGCAGCTGGGACACCGCGAACACTGAAGCTTTCTTT. Drawing the rest from reference TRBV5-4 and TRBJ1-1, the complete variable domain is ETGVTQSPTHLIKTRGQQVTLRCSSQSGHNTVSWYQQALGQGPQFIFQYYREEENGRGNFPPRFSGLQFPNYSSELNVNALELDDSALYLCASSWDTANTEAFFGQGTRLTVV.

The chain joins TRBV28 to TRBJ2-4; 9 nucleotides match TRBD1. The germline CDR1 and CDR2 sequences are MDHEN and SYDVKM. The V gene end was trimmed by 4 bases and the J gene end by 4 bases; junction bases not matched to a gene: 5. The CDR3 has 15 residues. CDR3 bases: TGTGCCAGCAGTTCCCCGACAGGGGGGAAAAACATTCAGTACTTC. Amino acid sequence: CASSSPTGGKNIQYF.

The J gene is TRBJ2-7, the V gene TRBV6-5; D might be TRBD1 (5 bases). Germline assignment: CDR1 MNHEY and CDR2 SVGAGI. V was clipped by 0 bases and J by 5 bases, with 17 bases between them. CDR3 length: 16 residues. The DNA for the CDR3 is TGTGCCAGCAGTTACTCCCTATTCAGCAGGGTCCACGAGCAGTACTTC. Translated: CASSYSLFSRVHEQYF.

The chain uses TRBV6-2 or TRBV6-3 and TRBJ2-4, with unresolved D. V was trimmed by 1 base and J by 1 base, leaving 8 bases between them. Per germline, CDR1 MNHEY and CDR2 SVGEGT. This CDR3 has 15 residues. CDR3: CASSYFQGAKNIQYF. The CDR3 coding sequence is TGTGCCAGCAGTTACTTCCAAGGGGCCAAAAACATTCAGTACTTC.

This clone showed up just once. The chain uses TRBV7-9 and TRBJ2-7, with TRBD1 identical over 8 bases. Unmatched junction bases numbered 4, after V lost 2 bases and J lost 1 base. The CDR3 consists of 15 residues. The germline V gene encodes CDR1 SEHNR and CDR2 FQNEAQ (reference sequence). CDR3 sequence reads: CASSLPGQGSYEQYF. The CDR3 DNA follows: TGTGCCAGCAGCTTACCCGGACAGGGTTCCTACGAGCAGTACTTC.

The chain joins TRBV3-1 (or the pseudogene TRBV3-2) to TRBJ2-5; 8 bases map to TRBD2. Per the germline V gene, CDR1 is LGHDT and CDR2 is YNNKEL (reference sequence). The CDR3 loop spans 14 amino acids. Germline trimming cut 4 bases from V and 4 bases from J; bases unmatched to any gene: 5. The CDR3 bases are TGTGCCAGCAGCCCCCGGACTAGCACAGAGACCCAGTACTTC. Its translation: CASSPRTSTETQYF.

This chain links TRBV5-8 with TRBJ1-4; D remains ambiguous. Germline loops: CDR1 SGHTS, CDR2 YDEGEE. The CDR3 runs 15 residues. Trimming pared 4 bases from V and 4 bases from J, leaving 14 bases between. The CDR3 spells CASSPRRSLNEKLFF. CDR3 DNA: TGTGCCAGCAGCCCCCGCCGGAGCCTTAATGAAAAACTGTTTTTT.

This clone was seen just once. The chain recombines TRBV18 with TRBJ2-1; D ambiguous. The V gene lost 8 bases and the J gene lost 5 bases, with 10 bases spanning the gap. The germline CDR1 and CDR2 sequences are KGHSH and LQKENI. The CDR3 has 12 amino acids. CDR3 region: CASTPANNEQFF. CDR3 bases: TGTGCCAGCACCCCCGCCAACAATGAGCAGTTCTTC.